This T cell receptor (beta chain) was obtained from a study of T-cell memory formation after mild COVID-19. The overall study: Largely donor-specific sequence clusters came from a couple of donors.

The V gene's germline CDR1 is DFQATT and CDR2 SNEGSKA (reference sequence). J lost 3 bases, V lost 6 bases, and 13 bases had no gene match. This CDR3 spans 15 amino acids. The study, taken as a whole, reports: Clones that contracted from day 15 to 85 had balanced CD4/CD8; later expanders were CD4+ biased.

Regarding this clonotype: Its target is unknown.

Each CDR3 protein is one row after TCRdb ran MiXCR on the 5' RACE reads. The sample shows a few hundred thousand distinct CDR3 sequences, about a fifth of them seen only once. The sequence was collected from an adult woman who had mild COVID-19 (a few samples of this study predate the infection). Cell type and time point are not known. The rearrangement links TRBV20-1 to TRBJ1-2, with 7 nucleotides matching TRBD1. Sequenced sample: PBMCs or a T cell subset sorted from them (not recorded which). CDR3 protein: CSATVAGGEDYGYTF. CDR3 coding DNA: TGCAGTGCCACCGTCGCAGGGGGGGAGGACTATGGCTACACCTTC.